The clone carrying this T cell receptor beta chain was picked up one time. The antigen remains undetermined. This record belongs to a study of T cell responses to AZD1222 COVID-19 vaccine. The V gene lost 0 bases and the J gene lost 4 bases, with 15 bases spanning the gap. This CDR3 has 15 amino acids. In germline, CDR1 is GTSNPN, CDR2 SVGIG (reference sequence). The method was immunoSEQ multiplex PCR; TCRdb's version includes in-frame clones alone and lacks a portion of them. The sample includes approximately 150,000 clones, around 90% of them seen just once. Findings and caveats of the study: Recipients of two AZD1222 doses showed rising Spike-specific TCR breadth and depth. Seropositive at baseline were only a handful of AZD1222 recipients. Possibly, clonal diversity was underestimated; donors were largely white British and included more females.

The rearrangement links TRBV30 to TRBJ1-1; unclear D gene. Source: peripheral blood, taken 28 days after the second dose of the MenACWY control vaccine. The clonotype was recovered from an adult who received the MenACWY meningococcal vaccine as a control. The CDR3 sequence is CAWSVLTTGSTEAFF. DNA of the CDR3: TGTGCCTGGAGTGTACTAACGACGGGGAGCACTGAAGCTTTCTTT.